The 16 T cell receptor beta chains below all came from one sample that was sequenced in a study of blood T cells in healthy people across ages. Next came a second PCR, run for roughly 6 to 11 cycles, which used a sample-barcoded 5' primer along with a J-beta primer mix. One entry per CDR3 protein, called by TCRdb with MiXCR from the 5' RACE reads. The sample has around 520,000 distinct CDR3 sequences, over 25% seen once; the top ten hold approximately 3.6%. These same data were also listed under a study on T cells of mothers and their children.

The specimen was blood. All receptors derive from a boy between 2 and 10 years old in good health.

Notes on this clonotype: A read error may account for a junction end that differs from germline. The J gene is TRBJ2-5, the V gene TRBV3-1; 10 nucleotides align to TRBD2. The J call may not be correct, given that the DNA end is closer to TRBJ2-1. The CDR3 length is 17 residues. Per germline, CDR1 LGHDT and CDR2 YNNKEL (reference sequence). The CDR3 coding sequence is TGTGCCAGCGGCCAAGGGTTAGCGGGAGGCCTTTACAATGAGCAGTTCTTC. It codes for CASGQGLAGGLYNEQFF.

This clonotype appeared a few times. This sequence joins TRBV7-9 and TRBJ1-1; D not resolved. The CDR3 contains 14 residues. Germline CDR1 reads SEHNR; CDR2 reads FQNEAQ (reference sequence). With 1 base removed from V and 1 base from J, the gap between germline ends came to 7 bases. CDR3 in DNA: TGTGCCAGCAGCTTAGGAGTGGGGAACACTGAAGCTTTCTTT. Residues: CASSLGVGNTEAFF.

In this sample, this clonotype turned up a few times. The chain couples TRBV7-8 to TRBJ1-4; D ambiguous. Trimming left V 3 bases short and J 6 bases short, with 26 bases between. This CDR3 comprises 19 residues. CDR1 SGHVS and CDR2 FQNEAQ come from the germline V gene. Here the CDR3 DNA reads TGTGCCAGCAGCTTTAGTGTCTACAGAACCCGAAGGCGGGATGAAAAACTGTTTTTT. Translating it yields CASSFSVYRTRRRDEKLFF.

At least ten counts were recorded for this clonotype. The genes are TRBV25-1 and TRBJ2-7; TRBD1 agrees at 7 bases. Germline V CDR1 and CDR2: MGHDK, SYGVNS. The ends lost 4 bases at V and 2 bases at J; junction bases unmatched: 5. This CDR3 spans 14 amino acids. The CDR3 spells CASSGTGTAYEQYF. The CDR3 region has the DNA TGTGCCAGCAGTGGGACCGGGACAGCCTACGAGCAGTACTTC.

The CDR3 spells CSTPGSMEGKNIQYF. CDR3 DNA sequence: TGCAGTACTCCCGGGTCCATGGAGGGCAAAAACATTCAGTACTTC. The J gene is TRBJ2-4, the V gene TRBV20-1; D is possibly TRBD2 (6 bases). Trimming shortened V by 8 bases and J by 3 bases, and 20 bases separated the two germline ends. The CDR3 has 15 amino acids. Germline V lookup: CDR1 DFQATT, CDR2 SNEGSKA (reference sequence).

This clonotype appeared a few times. The rearrangement links TRBV6-2 or TRBV6-3 to TRBJ2-1; TRBD2 matches at 11 bases. The J call may be incorrect, as the DNA end agrees better with TRBJ2-7. Germline V CDR1 and CDR2: MNHEY, SVGEGT. This CDR3 contains 17 residues. CDR3 sequence: CASRTGLGLAGSYEQYF. The CDR3 DNA follows: TGTGCCAGCCGGACAGGGCTTGGACTAGCGGGTTCCTACGAGCAGTACTTC.

Only a few counts were recorded for this clonotype. The chain links TRBV2 to TRBJ1-1; D is undetermined. Germline CDR1 and CDR2: SNHLY and FYNNEI. Trimming took 7 bases from V and 7 from J, leaving 16 bases between them. This CDR3 comprises 13 residues. The CDR3 coding sequence is TGTGCCAGCAAAGGGTCAGAAAGGCGTGAAGCTTTCTTT. It translates to CASKGSERREAFF.

The rearrangement links TRBV20-1 to TRBJ1-1; D is possibly TRBD1 (6 bases). Deletions cut 1 base from V and 1 base from J, with 16 bases between. The germline gives CDR1 DFQATT, CDR2 SNEGSKA (reference sequence). The CDR3 is 16 residues long. DNA for the CDR3: TGCAGTGCTAGAGCCCCTCTACAGGGTCAGAACACTGAAGCTTTCTTT. It codes for CSARAPLQGQNTEAFF.

The chain uses TRBV2 and TRBJ1-2, with TRBD1 matching 8 bases. This CDR3 is 14 amino acids long. The V segment lost 10 bases and the J segment 3 bases; nucleotides outside the gene matches: 10. Germline V lookup: CDR1 SNHLY, CDR2 FYNNEI. In DNA form, the CDR3 reads TGTGCCACAAGGACAGGGAACGACGACTATGGCTACACCTTC. It encodes CATRTGNDDYGYTF.

The chain couples TRBV27 to TRBJ1-2; D is unresolved. Per the germline V gene, CDR1 is MNHEY and CDR2 is SMNVEV (reference sequence). This CDR3 has 12 residues. V was clipped by 1 base and J by 1 base, with 1 base between them. Written as DNA, the CDR3 is TGTGCCAGCAGTTTATTTAACTATGGCTACACCTTC. Amino acids: CASSLFNYGYTF.

This clonotype appeared a few times. This sequence joins TRBV7-9 and TRBJ2-2, with a possible D match to TRBD1 (6 bases). The CDR3 sequence is 15 residues long. V shed 5 bases and J shed 4 bases, with 14 bases lying between them. Germline V gives CDR1 SEHNR, CDR2 FQNEAQ (reference sequence). In DNA form, the CDR3 reads TGTGCCAGCAGCCTACCTACAGGGAGCACCGGGGAGCTGTTTTTT. Its translation is CASSLPTGSTGELFF.

The CDR3 spells CASSEDLAETQYF. DNA for the CDR3: TGCGCCAGCAGCGAGGATCTAGCGGAGACCCAGTACTTC. The chain is built from TRBV5-1 and TRBJ2-5, with D perhaps matching TRBD2 (6 bases). The CDR3 totals 13 residues. Germline V gives CDR1 SGHRS, CDR2 YFSETQ. V lost 4 bases, J lost 5 bases, and 12 bases lay in between.

This clonotype has just a few counts. The rearrangement uses TRBV4-2 and TRBJ2-3, with TRBD2 as a possible D gene (6 bases). V was shortened by 3 bases and J by 1 base, with 14 bases between the two germline ends. The CDR3 has 16 residues. Germline V CDR1 and CDR2: LGHNA, YNFKEQ. The CDR3 DNA follows: TGTGCCAGCAGCCAGTCGACTAGACCTGGCACAGATACGCAGTATTTT. Residues: CASSQSTRPGTDTQYF.

V and J are TRBV20-1 and TRBJ1-1, with 12 nucleotides matching TRBD1. Trimming cost V 1 base and J 6 bases; bases outside gene matches: 9. The CDR3 loop spans 16 amino acids. Germline lookup yields CDR1 DFQATT and CDR2 SNEGSKA (reference sequence). CDR3 nucleotides: TGCAGTGCTAGAGTCGGGACAGGGGGCGGTTGGGCTGAAGCTTTCTTT. The encoded protein is CSARVGTGGGWAEAFF.

The chain employs TRBV28 and TRBJ2-5; D not resolved. The DNA end is more similar to TRBJ2-1, so the J call may be wrong. CDR1 is MDHEN and CDR2 is SYDVKM in the germline V gene. The length of the CDR3 is 13 residues. The CDR3 loop reads CASSLERINEQFF. The CDR3 nucleotides read TGTGCCAGCAGTCTGGAAAGGATCAATGAGCAGTTCTTC.

The V and J genes are TRBV2 and TRBJ2-5; 7 bases fit TRBD1. The J call is uncertain, as TRBJ2-1 better fits the DNA end. The CDR3 is 13 amino acids. Germline V gives CDR1 SNHLY, CDR2 FYNNEI. This CDR3 is CASSSTGMIEQFF. For the CDR3, the DNA is TGTGCCAGCAGCTCGACAGGGATGATTGAGCAGTTCTTC.